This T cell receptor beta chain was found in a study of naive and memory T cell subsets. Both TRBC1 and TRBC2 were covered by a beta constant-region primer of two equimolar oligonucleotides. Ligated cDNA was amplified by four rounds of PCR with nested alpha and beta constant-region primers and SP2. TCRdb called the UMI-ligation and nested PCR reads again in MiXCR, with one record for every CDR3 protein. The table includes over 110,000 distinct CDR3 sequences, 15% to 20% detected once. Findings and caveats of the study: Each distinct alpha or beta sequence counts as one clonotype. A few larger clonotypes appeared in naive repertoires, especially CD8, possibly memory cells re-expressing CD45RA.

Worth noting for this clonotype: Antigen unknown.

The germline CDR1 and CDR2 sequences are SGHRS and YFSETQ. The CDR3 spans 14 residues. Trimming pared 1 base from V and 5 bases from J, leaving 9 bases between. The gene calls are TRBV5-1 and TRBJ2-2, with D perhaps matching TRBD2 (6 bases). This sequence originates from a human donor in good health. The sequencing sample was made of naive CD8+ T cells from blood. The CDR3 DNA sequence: TGCGCCAGCAGCTTGTCTGGGAGGACCGGGGAGCTGTTTTTT. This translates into CASSLSGRTGELFF.